This T cell receptor (beta chain) was retrieved from a study of blood T cell repertoires in COVID-19. Germline V gene sequence: CDR1 MGHRA, CDR2 YSYEKL. The CDR3 extends over 15 amino acids. The junction had 2 bases not matched to a gene; V was cut back by 0 bases and J by 4 bases. TCRdb keeps only in-frame clones here, not all; method: immunoSEQ multiplex PCR. The sample includes fewer than 350,000 clones, about 85% of them seen just once. Living in roughly 25 US areas, the participants were between about 18 and 90 years of age. Sequencing was carried out using PBMCs or T cells enriched from blood (not recorded which). The clonotype was recovered from a woman in her forties or fifties who had recovered from COVID-19. The chain carries TRBV4-1 and TRBJ2-4; TRBD2 agrees at 8 bases. CDR3 nucleotides: TGCGCCAGCAGCCAAGATCGGGGGGGGAAAAACATTCAGTACTTC. Its protein product is CASSQDRGGKNIQYF.